This record covers a single T cell receptor (beta chain). This sample was taken from a study of blood T cell repertoires in COVID-19. Study in general: Acute-phase and convalescent COVID-19 samples originated in the United States, Italy and Spain. From T cells, B-cell-depleted T cells, or PBMCs came the material, which was cDNA or gDNA.

Authors' analysis steps: Amplifying reference gene primers gave estimates of nucleated cell counts. Here immunoSEQ multiplex PCR was the method, and the copy in TCRdb shows in-frame clones only, minus some. V, J and clone size derive from that table, while D and trimming were established from the DNA sequence. The sample yields some 80,000 clones, around 84% seen once. The sequence came from a woman of 80 years or more in a cohort sampled during active or convalescent COVID-19. The sequenced sample was peripheral blood.

CDR3 in amino acids: CASSDPPGREQYV. CDR3 DNA: TGTGCCAGCAGTGACCCCCCGGGTCGGGAGCAGTACGTC. This chain joins TRBV6-1 and TRBJ2-7; D is unclear. CDR1 MNHNS and CDR2 SASEGT come from the germline V gene. The CDR3 spans 13 residues. Trimming left V 3 bases short and J 7 bases short, with 13 bases between.